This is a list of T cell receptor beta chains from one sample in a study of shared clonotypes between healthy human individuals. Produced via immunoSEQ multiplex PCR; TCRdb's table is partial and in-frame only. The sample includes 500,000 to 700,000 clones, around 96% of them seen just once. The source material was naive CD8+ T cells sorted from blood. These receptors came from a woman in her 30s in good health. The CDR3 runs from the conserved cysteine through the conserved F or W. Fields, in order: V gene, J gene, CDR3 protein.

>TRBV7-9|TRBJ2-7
CASSLDPYEQYF
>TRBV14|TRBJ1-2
CASSQGPTTFYGYTF
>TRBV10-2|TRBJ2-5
CASSESVAPGTERQETQYF
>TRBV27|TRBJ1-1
CASSLTSDLIYTEAFF
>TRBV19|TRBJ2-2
CASSSEGGNTGELFF
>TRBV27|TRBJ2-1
CASSLAGSYNEQFF
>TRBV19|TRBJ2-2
CASSSGGYTGELFF
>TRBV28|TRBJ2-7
CASSSSEGQLYEQYF
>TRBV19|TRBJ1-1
CASSPSPGTGGSNTEAFF
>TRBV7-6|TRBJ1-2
CASGGGRGYTF
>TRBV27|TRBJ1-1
CASSLLPNTEAFF
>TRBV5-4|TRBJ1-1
CASSPFRGGTEAFF
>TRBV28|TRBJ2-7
CASSLLGVLEQYF
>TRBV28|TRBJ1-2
CASTAGGVGDYGYTF
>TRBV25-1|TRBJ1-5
CASSEGPRGVNQPQHF
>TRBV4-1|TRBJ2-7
CASSQGTGNYEQYF
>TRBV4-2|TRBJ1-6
CASRRGGENSPLHF
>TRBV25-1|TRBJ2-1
CASSELTGIDLSEQFF
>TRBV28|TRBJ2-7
CASSVPGTDYEQYF
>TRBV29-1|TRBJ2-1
CSVDRTGNNEQFF
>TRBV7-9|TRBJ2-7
CASGQYEVAGFYEQYF
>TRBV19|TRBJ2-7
CASSSGVSYEQYF
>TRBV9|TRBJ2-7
CASSVVGQGDEQYF
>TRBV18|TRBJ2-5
CASSPMDRVRETQYF
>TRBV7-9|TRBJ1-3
CASSLGGAVRAGNTIYF
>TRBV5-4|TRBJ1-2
CATEGGSGYGYTF
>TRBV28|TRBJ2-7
CASTYAGGRGFYEQYF
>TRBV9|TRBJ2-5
CASSVGRTGPYQETQYF
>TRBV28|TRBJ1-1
CASSRFAGVRKPTEAFF
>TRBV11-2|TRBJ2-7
CASSLVPYEQYF
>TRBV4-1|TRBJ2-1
CASSQDGATYYNEQFF
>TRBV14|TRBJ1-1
CASSLSGGGTEAFF
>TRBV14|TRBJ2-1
CASSLLAGSYNEQFF
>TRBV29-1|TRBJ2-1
CSVEDPPSGTWNEQFF
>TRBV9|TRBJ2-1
CASSVGSDEQFF
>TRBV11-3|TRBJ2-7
CASSLAPKRQLYEQYF
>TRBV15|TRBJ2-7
CATSGEAGPSHEQYF
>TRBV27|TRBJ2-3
CASSLRTSGIDTQYF
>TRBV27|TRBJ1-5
CASSLYGTDGYQPQHF
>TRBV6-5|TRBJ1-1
CASSYVEGNTEAFF
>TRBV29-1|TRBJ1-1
CSALTDEAFF
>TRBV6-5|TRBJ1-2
CASSYDGGNYGYTF
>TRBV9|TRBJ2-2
CASSVGLAEYTGELFF
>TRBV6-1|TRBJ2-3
CASSEGTVTYTQYF
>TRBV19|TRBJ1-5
CASSIGERSNQPQHF
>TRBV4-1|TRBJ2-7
CASSQDLGLSYEQYF
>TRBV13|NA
CASSLGTREQYF
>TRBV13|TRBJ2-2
CASRGPGLVYTGELFF
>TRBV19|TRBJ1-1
CASSIVSPGAEAFF
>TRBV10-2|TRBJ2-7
CASREDMFSYEQYF
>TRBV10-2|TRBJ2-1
CASSAGLAGGGFF
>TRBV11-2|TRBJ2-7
CASSLGGRTYEQYF
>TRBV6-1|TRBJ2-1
CASRLALDSYNEQFF
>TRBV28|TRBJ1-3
CASSSGNTIYF
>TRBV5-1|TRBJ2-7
CASSSPSGNEQYF
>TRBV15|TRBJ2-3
CATSRVGAADTQYF
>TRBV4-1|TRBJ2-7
CASSQAQGYEQYF
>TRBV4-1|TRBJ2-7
CASSQDFGVSYEQYF